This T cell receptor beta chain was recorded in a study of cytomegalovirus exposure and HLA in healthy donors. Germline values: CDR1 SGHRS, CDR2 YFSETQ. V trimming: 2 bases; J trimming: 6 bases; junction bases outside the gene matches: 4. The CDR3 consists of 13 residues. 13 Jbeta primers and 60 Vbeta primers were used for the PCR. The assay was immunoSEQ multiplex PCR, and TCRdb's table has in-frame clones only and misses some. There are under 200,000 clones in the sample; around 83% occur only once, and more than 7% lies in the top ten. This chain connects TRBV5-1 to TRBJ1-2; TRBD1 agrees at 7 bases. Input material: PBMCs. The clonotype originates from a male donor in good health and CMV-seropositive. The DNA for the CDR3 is TGCGCCAGCAGCTTATCAACAGGGGATGGCTACACCTTC. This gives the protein CASSLSTGDGYTF.